A single sample gave rise to the 14 T cell receptor beta chains below, sequenced in a study of cytomegalovirus exposure and HLA in healthy donors (dated by TCRdb to the late 2010s). The method was the immunoSEQ multiplex PCR assay. The multiplex PCR relied on a mix of 60 forward primers for TCR Vbeta segments and 13 reverse primers for TCR Jbeta segments. The table was pulled from immuneACCESS by TCRdb, which kept in-frame rearrangements only. Such tables lose some clones; where checked, under half of the loss comes from unresolved V genes, and the rest has no known cause. For this sample the table gives 130,000 or so clones, of which over 8% were detected only once. The top ten constitute about 5.5% of the sample. Sequencing was done on a sample of PBMCs. The receptors were gathered from a man aged 35-49 years in good health and CMV-seronegative.

This clone was counted a few times. V usage is TRBV10-3 and J usage is TRBJ2-3, with 8 bases aligning to TRBD1. Germline trimming cut 2 bases from V and 2 bases from J; bases unmatched to any gene: 3. CDR3 length equals 15 residues. Germline loops: CDR1 ENHRY, CDR2 SYGVKD. The CDR3 loop reads CAISENRGTTDTQYF. CDR3 sequence (DNA): TGTGCCATCAGTGAGAACAGGGGGACCACAGATACGCAGTATTTT.

This chain joins TRBV18 and TRBJ1-1, with 8 nucleotides matching TRBD1. CDR1 is KGHSH and CDR2 is LQKENI in the germline V gene. V shed 3 bases and J 1 base; nucleotides not matched to a gene: 7. The CDR3 contains 16 residues. In DNA, the CDR3 is TGTGCCAGCTCACCGGGGAACAGGGGGTGGAACACTGAAGCTTTCTTT. Translation: CASSPGNRGWNTEAFF.

V usage is TRBV27 and J usage is TRBJ1-3, with D unclear. Trimming pared 2 bases from V and 9 bases from J, leaving 11 bases between. CDR3 size: 13 residues. In germline, CDR1 is MNHEY, CDR2 SMNVEV (reference sequence). CDR3 sequence (DNA): TGTGCCAGCAGTTTAAACCCATCGGGCACCATATATTTT. Translation: CASSLNPSGTIYF.

This clone was recorded a few times. The rearrangement links TRBV7-6 to TRBJ2-1; maybe TRBD1 (6 bases). Germline assignment: CDR1 SGHVS and CDR2 FNYEAQ. V was cut by 6 bases and J by 8 bases, with 8 bases left in between. This CDR3 region has 11 residues. CDR3 bases: TGTGCCAGCAGAGAGGGGGATGAGCAGTTCTTC. It encodes CASREGDEQFF. Full variable domain (outside the CDR3, taken from reference TRBV7-6 and TRBJ2-1): GAGVSQSPRYKVTKRGQDVALRCDPISGHVSLYWYRQALGQGPEFLTYFNYEAQQDKSGLPNDRFSAERPEGSISTLTIQRTEQRDSAMYRCASREGDEQFFGPGTRLTVL.

V gene TRBV7-2 combines with J gene TRBJ1-2; 10 bases fit TRBD1. Per germline, CDR1 SGHTA and CDR2 FQGNSA. With V trimmed by 0 bases and J by 3 bases, 7 bases remained unmatched. This CDR3 has 17 amino acids. In DNA, the CDR3 is TGTGCCAGCAGCTTAGCCCTGACAGGGGGCGCCGACTATGGCTACACCTTC. Translating it yields CASSLALTGGADYGYTF.

There are a few counts of this clone. The V call is TRBV5-4, the J call TRBJ2-1, with no clear D. The CDR3 has 13 amino acids. In germline, CDR1 is SGHNT, CDR2 YYREEE (reference sequence). The germline V and J ends were trimmed by 1 base and 2 bases, with 4 bases remaining between them. CDR3 DNA sequence: TGTGCCAGCAGCTTGCCGGCCTACAATGAGCAGTTCTTC. Its translation: CASSLPAYNEQFF. The whole variable domain, filled in from reference TRBV5-4 and TRBJ2-1, reads ETGVTQSPTHLIKTRGQQVTLRCSSQSGHNTVSWYQQALGQGPQFIFQYYREEENGRGNFPPRFSGLQFPNYSSELNVNALELDDSALYLCASSLPAYNEQFFGPGTRLTVL.

This clone was observed a few times. J is TRBJ2-2 and V is TRBV7-3, with 8 nucleotides matching TRBD1. Trimming removed 5 bases from V and 7 bases from J; junction bases left unmatched: 9. CDR1 SGHTA and CDR2 FQGTGA come from the germline V gene. This CDR3 has 15 residues. The chain's CDR3 is CASSLPGQAGGELFF. The CDR3, as DNA: TGTGCCAGCAGCCTCCCGGGACAGGCAGGCGGGGAGCTGTTTTTT.

This clone came up a few times. This chain links TRBV14 with TRBJ1-1, with D tentatively TRBD1 (5 bases). Looked up from germline, CDR1 is SGHDN and CDR2 is FVKESK. The V end was cut by 0 bases, the J end by 1 base, with 15 bases between. The CDR3 length is 17 residues. In DNA form, the CDR3 reads TGTGCCAGCAGCCAAGATCTAAATACAGGCGGGAACACTGAAGCTTTCTTT. It translates to CASSQDLNTGGNTEAFF.

This clone has just a few counts. V and J are TRBV10-3 and TRBJ2-5; no definite D call. The CDR3 consists of 16 residues. CDR1 and CDR2 from the germline V gene are ENHRY and SYGVKD. V lost 3 bases to trimming and J lost 1 base, with 15 bases between them. The CDR3 nucleotides are TGTGCCATCAGTGAAAATGTTGTCCCCCGCCAAGAGACCCAGTACTTC. This translates into CAISENVVPRQETQYF.

CDR3 in amino acids: CASSHLTGAEQFF. DNA of the CDR3: TGTGCCAGCAGCCACCTTACAGGGGCTGAGCAGTTCTTC. This chain connects TRBV7-9 to TRBJ2-1; 7 nucleotides align to TRBD1. The CDR3 has 13 residues. V shed 5 bases and J 9 bases; nucleotides not matched to a gene: 7. Germline V gene lookup returns CDR1 SEHNR and CDR2 FQNEAQ (reference sequence).

For this clone: Compared with germline, one end of the junction differs, possibly owing to a read error. Other DNA sequences in this sample translate to the same CDR3. The V call is TRBV13, the J call TRBJ1-2; D gene unclear. This CDR3 is built from 12 residues. Germline V gives CDR1 PRHDT, CDR2 FYEKMQ (reference sequence). The CDR3 coding sequence is TGTGCAAGCAGCCCTGGGCAGTATGGCTACACCTTC. Residues: CASSPGQYGYTF.

The V and J genes are TRBV10-3 and TRBJ2-7, with unresolved D. This CDR3 comprises 13 residues. Germline loops: CDR1 ENHRY, CDR2 SYGVKD. The V end was cut by 0 bases, the J end by 4 bases, with 7 bases between. CDR3 DNA sequence: TGTGCCATCAGTGAGTCGGTTCAGTACGAGCAGTACTTC. This sequence encodes CAISESVQYEQYF.

This clone has just a few counts. The chain recombines TRBV6-6 with TRBJ1-1; D remains unclear. Germline-derived CDR1 and CDR2 are MNHNY and SVGAGI (reference sequence). The CDR3 is 14 residues long. V lost 2 bases to trimming and J lost 0 bases, with 7 bases between them. CDR3 protein: CASSYGQMNTEAFF. The CDR3 bases are TGTGCCAGCAGTTACGGTCAGATGAACACTGAAGCTTTCTTT.

This clone appeared a few times. The chain recombines TRBV11-3 with TRBJ1-2, with a tentative D call TRBD1 (5 bases). The germline V gene encodes CDR1 SGHNT and CDR2 YENEEA. The CDR3 has 15 amino acids. V was shortened by 0 bases and J by 3 bases, with 11 bases between the two germline ends. CDR3 protein: CASSLDVQGDYGYTF. The CDR3 nucleotides are TGTGCCAGCAGCTTAGATGTGCAGGGCGACTATGGCTACACCTTC. The variable domain in full, with the rest retrieved from reference TRBV11-3 and TRBJ1-2, is EAGVVQSPRYKIIEKKQPVAFWCNPISGHNTLYWYLQNLGQGPELLIRYENEEAVDDSQLPKDRFSAERLKGVDSTLKIQPAELGDSAVYLCASSLDVQGDYGYTFGSGTRLTVV.